One TCR beta chain is described in this entry. Assay: immunoSEQ multiplex PCR; the TCRdb copy retains only in-frame clones and omits some. The sample consists of fewer than 110,000 clones, more than 70% of them appearing once. V was cut by 0 bases and J by 2 bases, with 10 bases left in between. Germline loops: CDR1 SGDLS, CDR2 YYNGEE. CDR3 length: 15 residues. These data come from a study of blood T cell repertoires in COVID-19. This sequence was found in a man between 65 and 79 years old with acute or convalescent COVID-19. The sample was peripheral blood. This chain joins TRBV9 and TRBJ2-3; D may be TRBD1 (5 bases). This CDR3 is CASSVVAGPTDTQYF. In nucleotides, the CDR3 is TGTGCCAGCAGCGTAGTGGCAGGGCCCACAGATACGCAGTATTTT. The variable domain in full, completed from reference TRBV9 and TRBJ2-3, reads DSGVTQTPKHLITATGQRVTLRCSPRSGDLSVYWYQQSLDQGLQFLIQYYNGEERAKGNILERFSAQQFPDLHSELNLSSLELGDSALYFCASSVVAGPTDTQYFGPGTRLTVL.